One and the same sample provided the 32 T cell receptor beta chains below, sequenced in a study of cytomegalovirus exposure and HLA in healthy donors. The study ran its PCR with 60 Vbeta and 13 Jbeta primers. Data came from immunoSEQ multiplex PCR; TCRdb stores just in-frame clones and leaves some out. Of about 160,000 clones in the sample, 70% to 80% were seen once. The source material was PBMCs. The receptors stem from a man younger than 40 in good health and CMV-seronegative.

This chain links TRBV10-3 with TRBJ1-5; tentative D call: TRBD1 (5 bases). The length of the CDR3 is 14 residues. Trimming removed 4 bases at V and 5 bases at J, with 12 bases between. CDR1 is ENHRY and CDR2 is SYGVKD in the germline V gene. This CDR3 reads CAISGQGADQPQHF. The CDR3 DNA is TGTGCCATCAGTGGTCAAGGGGCGGATCAGCCCCAGCATTTT.

This clone has a handful of counts. This sequence joins TRBV7-2 and TRBJ2-1; 10 bases match TRBD2. In germline, CDR1 is SGHTA, CDR2 FQGNSA. V shed 1 base, J shed 4 bases, and the junction held 7 bases outside the gene matches. CDR3 size: 17 residues. Here the CDR3 DNA reads TGTGCCAGCAGCTTAGTCCGTGCTAGCGGGAGTTACAATGAGCAGTTCTTC. Translation: CASSLVRASGSYNEQFF.

This chain connects TRBV5-1 to TRBJ2-7; TRBD1 might be the D (6 bases). Germline CDR1 SGHRS, CDR2 YFSETQ. The CDR3 has 14 amino acids. Trimming pared 3 bases from V and 3 bases from J, leaving 13 bases between. Here the CDR3 DNA reads TGCGCCAGCAGCTCCCGGGACAAGATCTACGAGCAGTACTTC. Protein product: CASSSRDKIYEQYF.

The chain combines TRBV27 with TRBJ2-6; D not certain. The CDR3 length is 14 residues. Germline V gene lookup returns CDR1 MNHEY and CDR2 SMNVEV (reference sequence). Deletions cut 6 bases from V and 0 bases from J, with 6 bases between. This CDR3 reads CASRAGSGANVLTF. The DNA of the CDR3 is TGTGCCAGCAGAGCAGGCTCTGGGGCCAACGTCCTGACTTTC.

This sequence joins TRBV28 and TRBJ2-7, with TRBD1 as a possible D gene (6 bases). CDR1 and CDR2 (germline): MDHEN, SYDVKM. CDR3 length equals 12 residues. With 6 bases removed from V and 5 bases from J, the gap between germline ends came to 11 bases. CDR3 nucleotide sequence: TGTGCCAGCAGGGGGGCCCGCGACGAGCAGTACTTC. Its translation is CASRGARDEQYF. Looking up the rest from reference TRBV28 and TRBJ2-7 gives the full variable domain: DVKVTQSSRYLVKRTGEKVFLECVQDMDHENMFWYRQDPGLGLRLIYFSYDVKMKEKGDIPEGYSVSREKKERFSLILESASTNQTSMYLCASRGARDEQYFGPGTRLTVT.

The J gene is TRBJ2-1, the V gene TRBV6-1; no firm D call. The CDR3 is 11 residues long. Germline CDR1 MNHNS, CDR2 SASEGT. V was cut by 6 bases and J by 8 bases, with 8 bases left in between. The CDR3 bases are TGTGCCAGCAGCCTAGGAGATGAGCAGTTCTTC. This translates into CASSLGDEQFF.

This clone showed up just a few times. This chain uses TRBV7-9 with TRBJ1-4; 12 nucleotides match TRBD1. V lost 3 bases to trimming and J lost 4 bases; unmatched junction nucleotides: 6. The CDR3 has 17 residues. Germline values: CDR1 SEHNR, CDR2 FQNEAQ (reference sequence). The CDR3 bases are TGTGCCAGCAGCTTCTCCGGGACAGGGGGCGGTAATGAAAAACTGTTTTTT. Protein sequence: CASSFSGTGGGNEKLFF. Based on the CDR3 plus reference TRBV7-9 and TRBJ1-4, the full variable domain is DTGVSQNPRHKITKRGQNVTFRCDPISEHNRLYWYRQTLGQGPEFLTYFQNEAQLEKSRLLSDRFSAERPKGSFSTLEIQRTEQGDSAMYLCASSFSGTGGGNEKLFFGSGTQLSVL.

This clone was seen a handful of times. This chain links TRBV11-3 with TRBJ2-3, with D possibly matching TRBD2 (6 bases). Deletions cut 1 base from V and 5 bases from J, with 13 bases between. Germline V gives CDR1 SGHNT, CDR2 YENEEA. The CDR3 consists of 15 residues. As DNA, the CDR3 is TGTGCCAGCAGCTTAGGGGGACTCAGCGGAGATACGCAGTATTTT. Translating it yields CASSLGGLSGDTQYF.

The chain carries TRBV28 and TRBJ1-5; D is unresolved. Germline V CDR1 and CDR2: MDHEN, SYDVKM. The CDR3 contains 14 residues. Deletions cut 3 bases from V and 1 base from J, with 7 bases between. The CDR3 sequence is CASSFAGSNQPQHF. Here the CDR3 DNA reads TGTGCCAGCAGTTTCGCGGGGAGCAATCAGCCCCAGCATTTT.

The CDR3 DNA is TGTGCCAGCAGCAACCGACTAGCGGGAGGGCCGGGCAATGAGCAGTTCTTC. This codes for CASSNRLAGGPGNEQFF. The V call is TRBV13, the J call TRBJ2-1; TRBD2 aligns across 14 bases. The CDR3 has 17 residues. Trimming removed 5 bases from V and 6 bases from J; junction bases left unmatched: 9. Germline values: CDR1 PRHDT, CDR2 FYEKMQ (reference sequence).

J is TRBJ1-2 and V is TRBV7-8, with 10 bases that match TRBD1. V gave up 1 base and J gave up 6 bases; unmatched junction bases: 5. The CDR3 runs 15 residues. In germline, CDR1 is SGHVS, CDR2 FQNEAQ. DNA for the CDR3: TGTGCCAGCAGCTTAGAGGACAGGGGGAAGGATGGCTACACCTTC. Protein sequence: CASSLEDRGKDGYTF.

The V and J genes are TRBV7-2 and TRBJ1-2, with 8 positions matching TRBD1. J gave up 4 bases and V 5 bases, and 12 bases lay outside the gene matches. Germline V gene lookup returns CDR1 SGHTA and CDR2 FQGNSA. The CDR3 length is 16 residues. The CDR3 is CASSVSPQGQAYGYTF. Written as DNA, the CDR3 is TGTGCCAGCAGCGTGTCTCCTCAGGGACAGGCCTATGGCTACACCTTC.

The chain carries TRBV4-2 and TRBJ1-4, with 7 nucleotides matching TRBD1. From germline, CDR1 is LGHNA and CDR2 YNFKEQ. This CDR3 has 15 residues. The trim removed 2 bases at V and 10 bases at J, leaving 10 bases unmatched. The CDR3 DNA follows: TGTGCCAGCAGCCAACAGACAGGGAATAGAGGAAAACTGTTTTTT. It yields the protein CASSQQTGNRGKLFF.

This clone was counted only a few times. This rearrangement joins TRBV28 to TRBJ1-5, with D unresolved. The CDR3 runs 12 residues. Trimming cost V 6 bases and J 6 bases, with 9 bases left between them. Germline V gene lookup returns CDR1 MDHEN and CDR2 SYDVKM. The CDR3 sequence is CASRFIFQPQHF. The CDR3 DNA reads TGTGCCAGCAGGTTTATATTTCAGCCCCAGCATTTT. Based on the CDR3 plus reference TRBV28 and TRBJ1-5, the full variable domain is DVKVTQSSRYLVKRTGEKVFLECVQDMDHENMFWYRQDPGLGLRLIYFSYDVKMKEKGDIPEGYSVSREKKERFSLILESASTNQTSMYLCASRFIFQPQHFGDGTRLSIL.

The chain carries TRBV19 and TRBJ1-5, with D possibly matching TRBD1 (6 bases). Trimming took 0 bases from V and 0 from J, leaving 15 bases between them. Germline CDR1 LNHDA, CDR2 SQIVND (reference sequence). CDR3 length: 18 amino acids. The CDR3 sequence: CASSIDLGAGASNQPQHF. Written as DNA, the CDR3 is TGTGCCAGTAGTATAGATCTCGGGGCAGGGGCTAGCAATCAGCCCCAGCATTTT.

The rearrangement joins TRBV30 to TRBJ1-1; no firm D call. The CDR3 length is 15 residues. Trimming shortened V by 0 bases and J by 1 base, and 12 bases separated the two germline ends. Germline CDR1 and CDR2: GTSNPN and SVGIG (reference sequence). The CDR3 DNA is TGTGCCTGGAGTGTACTCCGGGTGGGGAACACTGAAGCTTTCTTT. Translation: CAWSVLRVGNTEAFF.

The CDR3 region has the DNA TGTGCCAGCAGCACCGTCGACTACCCCGGGGAGCTGTTTTTT. It is translated as CASSTVDYPGELFF. This chain uses TRBV7-8 with TRBJ2-2, with D perhaps matching TRBD2 (5 bases). The CDR3 covers 14 residues. Germline CDR1 is SGHVS and CDR2 is FQNEAQ. V was pared by 5 bases and J by 6 bases, with 13 bases between.

The chain uses TRBV7-9 and TRBJ2-1; 14 bases match TRBD2. Trimming took 5 bases from V and 1 from J; bases not matched to a gene: 4. There are 17 residues in the CDR3. The germline gives CDR1 SEHNR, CDR2 FQNEAQ (reference sequence). This CDR3 reads CASSVGLAGGSYNEQFF. As DNA, the CDR3 is TGTGCCAGCAGCGTAGGACTAGCGGGAGGTTCCTACAATGAGCAGTTCTTC.

In its sample, this clone was seen a few times. The chain has TRBV7-8 and TRBJ2-7, with D possibly TRBD1 on 6 matching bases. CDR3 length: 13 amino acids. The V and J ends lost 7 bases and 5 bases respectively, with 15 bases between them. Germline CDR1 and CDR2: SGHVS and FQNEAQ. The CDR3 DNA sequence: TGTGCCAGCACCCCAGGCAGGGGCCACGAGCAGTACTTC. The encoded protein is CASTPGRGHEQYF.

There are a few counts of this clone. The chain is built from TRBV7-9 and TRBJ1-2; weak D call: TRBD1 (6 bases). CDR1 is SEHNR and CDR2 is FQNEAQ in the germline V gene (reference sequence). The CDR3 runs 16 residues. Trimming removed 4 bases from V and 4 bases from J, with 19 bases in between. The CDR3 sequence: CASSSGVQGSGYGYTF. The CDR3 region has the DNA TGTGCCAGCAGCTCTGGGGTGCAGGGGTCTGGCTATGGCTACACCTTC.

The rearrangement uses TRBV13 and TRBJ2-3, with D maybe TRBD1 (5 bases). Germline values: CDR1 PRHDT, CDR2 FYEKMQ (reference sequence). The germline V and J ends were trimmed by 4 bases and 0 bases, with 11 bases remaining between them. The CDR3 contains 15 residues. The CDR3 DNA reads as TGTGCCAGCAGCTCCAGACAGTCTAGCACAGATACGCAGTATTTT. Translated, it gives CASSSRQSSTDTQYF.

This chain joins TRBV25-1 and TRBJ2-7; 8 bases fit TRBD1. CDR1 and CDR2 (germline): MGHDK, SYGVNS. Germline trimming cut 6 bases from V and 3 bases from J; bases unmatched to any gene: 7. This CDR3 comprises 14 residues. The CDR3 reads CASSGQGTGYEQYF. CDR3 sequence (DNA): TGTGCCAGCAGCGGTCAAGGGACAGGCTACGAGCAGTACTTC.

V is TRBV18 and J is TRBJ1-2; 7 nucleotides agree with TRBD1. V gave up 3 bases and J gave up 3 bases; unmatched junction bases: 7. CDR3 length: 15 amino acids. Germline V gene lookup returns CDR1 KGHSH and CDR2 LQKENI. CDR3 protein: CASSPNRDSDYGYTF. Here the CDR3 DNA reads TGTGCCAGCTCACCTAACCGGGACAGCGACTATGGCTACACCTTC. The variable domain in full, with the rest retrieved from reference TRBV18 and TRBJ1-2, is NAGVMQNPRHLVRRRGQEARLRCSPMKGHSHVYWYRQLPEEGLKFMVYLQKENIIDESGMPKERFSAEFPKEGPSILRIQQVVRGDSAAYFCASSPNRDSDYGYTFGSGTRLTVV.

The rearrangement uses TRBV30 and TRBJ1-6; TRBD1 agrees at 7 bases. The length of the CDR3 is 14 residues. The V and J ends lost 1 base and 10 bases, in that order; junction bases with no gene match: 7. CDR1 is GTSNPN and CDR2 is SVGIG in the germline V gene (reference sequence). CDR3 DNA: TGTGCCTGGAGTGGACGACAGGGAAGCTCACCCCTCCACTTT. Its translation is CAWSGRQGSSPLHF. Based on the CDR3 plus reference TRBV30 and TRBJ1-6, the full variable domain is SQTIHQWPATLVQPVGSPLSLECTVEGTSNPNLYWYRQAAGRGLQLLFYSVGIGQISSEVPQNLSASRPQDRQFILSSKKLLLSDSGFYLCAWSGRQGSSPLHFGNGTRLTVT.

This chain uses TRBV2 with TRBJ2-3; D is possibly TRBD1 (5 bases). Per the germline V gene, CDR1 is SNHLY and CDR2 is FYNNEI. The V end lost 3 bases, the J end lost 1 base, and 8 bases lay between the germline ends. CDR3 length: 14 amino acids. CDR3 in amino acids: CASSDRVGTDTQYF. In DNA, the CDR3 is TGTGCCAGCAGTGACAGGGTTGGCACAGATACGCAGTATTTT.

Only one count was recorded for this clone. This rearrangement joins TRBV10-1 to TRBJ2-3; TRBD2 matches at 7 bases. CDR1 is WNHNN and CDR2 is SYGVQD in the germline V gene (reference sequence). V lost 0 bases and J lost 5; bases outside the gene matches: 8. This CDR3 contains 16 residues. CDR3 sequence reads: CASSESGGPGGDTQYF. The CDR3 bases are TGCGCCAGCAGTGAGTCGGGGGGTCCGGGAGGAGATACGCAGTATTTT.

This clone was picked up one time. The chain carries TRBV2 and TRBJ2-3; D gene uncertain. CDR1 is SNHLY and CDR2 is FYNNEI in the germline V gene. This CDR3 region has 14 residues. V was cut by 3 bases and J by 0 bases, with 7 bases left in between. The CDR3 nucleotides are TGTGCCAGCAGTGACTCGTCTAGCACAGATACGCAGTATTTT. Amino acid sequence: CASSDSSSTDTQYF. The variable domain in full, with the rest retrieved from reference TRBV2 and TRBJ2-3, is EPEVTQTPSHQVTQMGQEVILRCVPISNHLYFYWYRQILGQKVEFLVSFYNNEISEKSEIFDDQFSVERPDGSNFTLKIRSTKLEDSAMYFCASSDSSSTDTQYFGPGTRLTVL.

V and J are TRBV30 and TRBJ2-4; possibly TRBD1 for D (6 bases). This CDR3 spans 13 amino acids. V was cut by 3 bases and J by 1 base, with 7 bases left in between. CDR1 GTSNPN and CDR2 SVGIG come from the germline V gene (reference sequence). CDR3 amino acids: CAWRDSAKNIQYF. The CDR3 DNA reads TGTGCCTGGAGGGACAGTGCCAAAAACATTCAGTACTTC.

The gene calls are TRBV30 and TRBJ2-1; 11 nucleotides match TRBD2. Trimming cost V 0 bases and J 4 bases; bases outside gene matches: 5. Germline V CDR1 and CDR2: GTSNPN, SVGIG (reference sequence). The CDR3 is 16 residues long. The CDR3 region is CAWSVTSGRDYNEQFF. The CDR3 region has the DNA TGTGCCTGGAGTGTAACTAGCGGGAGAGATTACAATGAGCAGTTCTTC.

The chain combines TRBV5-1 with TRBJ2-5; 11 bases align to TRBD1. Trimming cost V 4 bases and J 4 bases; bases outside gene matches: 9. CDR3 length equals 16 residues. From germline, CDR1 is SGHRS and CDR2 YFSETQ. Here the CDR3 DNA reads TGCGCCAGCAGCGAAGGGGGACAGGGGGTTCGAGAGACCCAGTACTTC. Its protein product is CASSEGGQGVRETQYF.

This clone occurred a few times. The rearrangement joins TRBV30 to TRBJ1-1; no clear D. The CDR3 is made up of 14 amino acids. Germline-derived CDR1 and CDR2 are GTSNPN and SVGIG (reference sequence). V was cut by 0 bases and J by 5 bases, with 13 bases left in between. CDR3 bases: TGTGCCTGGAGTGTACGGGGTATGTGGACTGAAGCTTTCTTT. This translates into CAWSVRGMWTEAFF.

The chain employs TRBV19 and TRBJ2-3; the match to TRBD2 covers 10 bases. The V segment lost 3 bases and the J segment 8 bases; nucleotides outside the gene matches: 11. Germline CDR1 is LNHDA and CDR2 is SQIVND (reference sequence). The CDR3 sequence is 16 residues long. The CDR3 here is CASSIGLAGASGTQYF. CDR3 nucleotide sequence: TGTGCCAGTAGTATCGGGCTAGCGGGGGCCTCGGGTACGCAGTATTTT.